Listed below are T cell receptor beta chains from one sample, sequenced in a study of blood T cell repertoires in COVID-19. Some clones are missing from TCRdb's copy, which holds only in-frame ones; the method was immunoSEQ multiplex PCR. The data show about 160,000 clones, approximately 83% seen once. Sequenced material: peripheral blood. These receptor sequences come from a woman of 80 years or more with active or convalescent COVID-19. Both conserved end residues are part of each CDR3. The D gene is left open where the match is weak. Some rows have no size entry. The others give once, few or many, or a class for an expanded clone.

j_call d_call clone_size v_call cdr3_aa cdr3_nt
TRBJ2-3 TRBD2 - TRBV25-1 CASSLLAGVTYF TGTGCCAGCAGCCTACTAGCGGGGGTTACGTATTTT
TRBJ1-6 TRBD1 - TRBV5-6 CASSFYFGTGGNNSPLHF TGTGCCAGCAGCTTTTATTTTGGGACAGGGGGCAATAATTCACCCCTCCACTTT
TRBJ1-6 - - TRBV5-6 CASSSQGRGNSPLHF TGTGCCAGCAGTTCTCAGGGGAGGGGGAATTCACCCCTCCACTTT
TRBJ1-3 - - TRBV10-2 CASSELWGAGNTIYF TGCGCCAGCAGTGAGTTGTGGGGGGCTGGAAACACCATATATTTT
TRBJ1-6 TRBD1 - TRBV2 CASRRDRDQGALHF TGTGCCAGCAGACGGGACAGGGACCAAGGGGCCCTCCACTTT
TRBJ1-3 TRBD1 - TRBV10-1 CAGGQGPGNTIYF TGCGCCGGTGGACAGGGCCCTGGAAACACCATATATTTT
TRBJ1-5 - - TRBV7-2 CASSLDPGGQPQHF TGTGCCAGCAGCTTAGACCCCGGAGGTCAGCCCCAGCATTTT
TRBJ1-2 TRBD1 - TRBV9 CASTTTGGAGGYTF TGTGCCAGCACGACTACAGGGGGCGCAGGGGGCTACACCTTC
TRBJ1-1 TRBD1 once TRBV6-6 CASSSRGRGPTEAFF TGTGCCAGCAGTTCCAGAGGCAGGGGGCCCACTGAAGCTTTCTTT
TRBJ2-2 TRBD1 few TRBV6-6 CATKDRKNTGELFF TGTGCCACTAAGGACAGGAAGAACACCGGGGAGCTGTTTTTT
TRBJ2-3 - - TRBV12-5 CASGFGAVDTQYF TGTGCTAGTGGTTTCGGAGCGGTAGATACGCAGTATTTT
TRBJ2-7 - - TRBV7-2 CASRTDGSSYEQYF TGTGCCAGCAGGACGGACGGGAGCTCCTACGAGCAGTACTTC
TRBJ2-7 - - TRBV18 CASSPSLYEQYF TGTGCCAGCTCACCGTCTCTCTACGAGCAGTACTTC
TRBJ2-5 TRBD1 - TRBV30 CAWYPGQGPQYF TGTGCCTGGTACCCGGGACAGGGGCCCCAGTACTTC
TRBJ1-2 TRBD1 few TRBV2 CASLSEGAVNGYTF TGTGCCAGTTTGTCAGAGGGGGCTGTTAATGGCTACACCTTC
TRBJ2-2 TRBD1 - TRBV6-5 CASRPGQLNTGELFF TGTGCCAGCAGGCCGGGACAGTTGAACACCGGGGAGCTGTTTTTT
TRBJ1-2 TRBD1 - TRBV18 CASSILGQAGYTF TGTGCCAGCTCAATATTGGGACAGGCAGGCTACACCTTC
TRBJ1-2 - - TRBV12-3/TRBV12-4 CASSSKSYGYTF TGTGCCAGCAGTTCGAAGAGCTATGGCTACACCTTC
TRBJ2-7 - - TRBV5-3 CARSLDLGGERYEQYF TGTGCCAGAAGCTTGGATTTGGGGGGAGAGCGGTACGAGCAGTACTTC
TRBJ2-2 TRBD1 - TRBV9 CASSFGQGYTGELFF TGTGCCAGCAGCTTCGGACAGGGATACACCGGGGAGCTGTTTTTT
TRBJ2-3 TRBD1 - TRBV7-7 CASSQDRGDTQYF TGTGCTAGCAGCCAGGACAGGGGGGATACGCAGTATTTT
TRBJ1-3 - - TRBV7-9 CASSLEASSGTIYF TGTGCCAGCAGCTTAGAGGCCTCGTCGGGCACCATATATTTT
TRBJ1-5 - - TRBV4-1 CASSQEPSGFSNQPQHF TGCGCCAGCAGCCAAGAACCATCGGGGTTTAGCAATCAGCCCCAGCATTTT
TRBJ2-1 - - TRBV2 CASSGTASYNEQFF TGTGCCAGCTCCGGGACTGCTTCCTACAATGAGCAGTTCTTC
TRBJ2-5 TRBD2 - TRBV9 CASSRGGGFQETQYF TGTGCCAGCAGCCGGGGCGGGGGGTTCCAAGAGACCCAGTACTTC
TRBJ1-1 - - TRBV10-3 CAISESGQGYTEAFF TGTGCCATCAGTGAGTCCGGGCAGGGTTACACTGAAGCTTTCTTT
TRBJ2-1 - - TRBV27 CASSIQTRQLWGHYNEQFF TGTGCCAGCAGCATTCAAACCAGACAGCTCTGGGGGCATTACAATGAGCAGTTCTTC
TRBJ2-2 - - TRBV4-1 CASSQEGGRVAGELFF TGCGCCAGCAGCCAAGAAGGGGGTAGGGTGGCCGGGGAGCTGTTTTTT
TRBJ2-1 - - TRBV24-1 CATSDFPYNEQFF TGTGCCACCAGTGATTTCCCTTACAATGAGCAGTTCTTC
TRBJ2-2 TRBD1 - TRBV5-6 CASSLRNRGRELFF TGTGCCAGCAGCTTGCGTAACAGGGGCCGGGAGCTGTTTTTT
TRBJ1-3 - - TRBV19 CASSTPTAGISSGNTIYF TGTGCCAGTAGTACCCCTACGGCAGGGATTAGCTCTGGAAACACCATATATTTT
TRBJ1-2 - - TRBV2 CASSEEGTLYGYTF TGTGCCAGCAGTGAAGAGGGGACACTCTATGGCTACACCTTC
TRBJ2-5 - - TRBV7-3 CASSRQGGETQYF TGTGCCAGCAGCCGACAGGGAGGAGAGACCCAGTACTTC
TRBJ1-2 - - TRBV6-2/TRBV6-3 CASSQTNAYGYTF TGTGCCAGCAGCCAGACAAACGCCTATGGTTACACCTTC
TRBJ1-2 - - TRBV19 CASGNDWDFHGYTF TGTGCCAGTGGAAATGATTGGGACTTCCATGGCTACACCTTC